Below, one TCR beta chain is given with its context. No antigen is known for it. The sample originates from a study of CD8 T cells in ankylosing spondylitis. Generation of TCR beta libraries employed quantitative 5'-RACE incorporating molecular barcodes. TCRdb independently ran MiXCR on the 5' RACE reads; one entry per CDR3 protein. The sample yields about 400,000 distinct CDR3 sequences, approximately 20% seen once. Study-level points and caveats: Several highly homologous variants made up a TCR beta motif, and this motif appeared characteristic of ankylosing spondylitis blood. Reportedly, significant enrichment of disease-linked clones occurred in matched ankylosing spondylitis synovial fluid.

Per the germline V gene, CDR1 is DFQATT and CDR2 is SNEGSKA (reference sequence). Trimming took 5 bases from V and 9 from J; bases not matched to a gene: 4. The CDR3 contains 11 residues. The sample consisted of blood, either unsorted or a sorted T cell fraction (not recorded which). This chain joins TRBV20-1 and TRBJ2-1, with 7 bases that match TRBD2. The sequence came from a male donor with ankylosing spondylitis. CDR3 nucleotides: TGCAGTGCTCAGCGGGAAGTTGAGCAGTTCTTC. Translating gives CSAQREVEQFF.